The present TCR beta chain was sequenced within a study of STAT5B mutations in CD4+ large granular lymphocyte leukemia. Across the whole study: Among healthy donors, a particular HLA allele went with more CDR3 'QG' motifs. Whole-study findings and limits: Patient CD4-sorted repertoires looked more clonal than healthy CD4+ repertoires, even without putative leukemic clones. The CD4+ versus CD8+ T-LGLL clonality difference may reflect limited sample size.

The repertoire was sequenced with immunoSEQ multiplex PCR; TCRdb's copy has only in-frame clones and lacks some. The sample gives about 33,000 clones, roughly four fifths of which show up once; 0.29% is in the top ten. Regarding this clone: What it binds is unknown.

Sequencing was performed on CD4+ T cells from blood buffy coats. The receptor comes from a human donor in good health.

In DNA form, the CDR3 reads TGCGCCAGCAGTGAACTAGCCAGGCGAGTCTATGGCTACACCTTC. This sequence encodes CASSELARRVYGYTF. The V and J genes are TRBV10-2 and TRBJ1-2, with D unclear. The CDR3 is made up of 15 amino acids. Germline loops: CDR1 WSHSY, CDR2 SAAADI. The ends were cut back, 3 bases at V and 4 bases at J, with 15 bases in the middle.